Listed below are T cell receptor beta chains from one sample, sequenced in a study of OX40 agonist ivuxolimab in advanced cancers. Assay used: immunoSEQ multiplex PCR; TCRdb lists only in-frame clones, some missing. Of about 79,000 clones listed, approximately 81% are singletons. Source: CD4+ or CD8+ T cells sorted from blood, taken in a trial of the OX40 agonist ivuxolimab. The origin of the receptors is an adult with an advanced solid tumor such as melanoma, head and neck, liver or kidney cancer. CDR3s include the opening cysteine and the closing phenylalanine or tryptophan. Each record gives: J gene, D gene, V gene, clone size, CDR3 DNA, CDR3 protein. A D gene is named only where the DNA matches it firmly. Clone size is not always given. Where it is, it says once, few, many or a class for expanded clones.

j_gene: TRBJ2-2; d_gene: NA; v_gene: TRBV27; abundance: NA; CDR3nt: TGTGCCAGCAGTAACGCAGGGAACACCGGGGAGCTGTTTTTT; CDR3aa: CASSNAGNTGELFF
j_gene: TRBJ1-4; d_gene: NA; v_gene: TRBV6-1; abundance: once; CDR3nt: TGTGCCAGCAGGGGACAAGGGGCGGAAAAACTGTTTTTT; CDR3aa: CASRGQGAEKLFF
j_gene: TRBJ1-1; d_gene: NA; v_gene: TRBV4-3; abundance: NA; CDR3nt: TGCGCCAGCAGCCAAGATCTGCGCCCCACGGCTTTCTTT; CDR3aa: CASSQDLRPTAFF
j_gene: TRBJ2-3; d_gene: TRBD1; v_gene: TRBV6-4; abundance: few; CDR3nt: TGTGCCAGCAGCGAAGCAGGGGGCAGTTCAGATACGCAGTATTTT; CDR3aa: CASSEAGGSSDTQYF
j_gene: TRBJ1-5; d_gene: TRBD1; v_gene: TRBV28; abundance: NA; CDR3nt: TGTGCCAGCAGTAGTCCGGGACAGGTAAATCAGCCCCAGCATTTT; CDR3aa: CASSSPGQVNQPQHF
j_gene: TRBJ2-2; d_gene: TRBD2; v_gene: TRBV5-5; abundance: few; CDR3nt: TGTGCCAGCAGTCCCGGGAGGACTAGCCAATCCGGGGAGCTGTTTTTT; CDR3aa: CASSPGRTSQSGELFF
j_gene: TRBJ2-3; d_gene: NA; v_gene: TRBV5-1; abundance: NA; CDR3nt: TGCGCCAGCAGCTTTGGTTTCGGGGCCGTCCGTACGCAGTATTTT; CDR3aa: CASSFGFGAVRTQYF
j_gene: TRBJ2-5; d_gene: TRBD2; v_gene: TRBV29-1; abundance: once; CDR3nt: TGCAGCGTTGGAACCAGCGGGGGGGTGGAGACCCAGTACTTC; CDR3aa: CSVGTSGGVETQYF
j_gene: TRBJ2-3; d_gene: NA; v_gene: TRBV9; abundance: few; CDR3nt: TGTGCCAGCAGCGGGGGTAGCGGAAGCACAGATACGCAGTATTTT; CDR3aa: CASSGGSGSTDTQYF
j_gene: TRBJ1-5; d_gene: NA; v_gene: TRBV18; abundance: once; CDR3nt: TGTGCCAGCTCAGAAGGGACAACCGGCTGGAGCAATCAGCCCCAGCATTTT; CDR3aa: CASSEGTTGWSNQPQHF
j_gene: TRBJ2-5; d_gene: NA; v_gene: TRBV9; abundance: NA; CDR3nt: TGTGCCAGCAGCGTAGCTTCAGGGATCGAGACCCAGTACTTC; CDR3aa: CASSVASGIETQYF
j_gene: TRBJ2-3; d_gene: TRBD2; v_gene: TRBV6-1; abundance: NA; CDR3nt: TGTGCCAGCAGTGATAGGATAGCGGGGGCAGATACGCAGTATTTT; CDR3aa: CASSDRIAGADTQYF
j_gene: TRBJ2-6; d_gene: TRBD1; v_gene: TRBV5-1; abundance: NA; CDR3nt: TGCGCCAGCAGCTTAGGTCAGGGGGCTTCTGGGGCCAACGTCCTGACTTTC; CDR3aa: CASSLGQGASGANVLTF
j_gene: TRBJ2-7; d_gene: TRBD2; v_gene: TRBV7-2; abundance: NA; CDR3nt: TGTGCCAGCAGCTTAGGACTAGCGGGAGTTTACGAGCAGTACTTC; CDR3aa: CASSLGLAGVYEQYF
j_gene: TRBJ2-7; d_gene: NA; v_gene: TRBV7-2; abundance: once; CDR3nt: TGTGCCAGCAGCACCAACTCTGGGCCGCAGTACTTC; CDR3aa: CASSTNSGPQYF
j_gene: TRBJ1-2; d_gene: TRBD1; v_gene: TRBV10-3; abundance: NA; CDR3nt: TGTGCCATCTCGGGACAGGGAAGATATGGCTACACCTTC; CDR3aa: CAISGQGRYGYTF
j_gene: TRBJ2-3; d_gene: TRBD2; v_gene: TRBV6-1; abundance: NA; CDR3nt: TGTGCCAGCAGTGCCATAGTTAGACTAGCGGGAACACCCACAGATACGCAGTATTTT; CDR3aa: CASSAIVRLAGTPTDTQYF
j_gene: TRBJ1-1; d_gene: NA; v_gene: TRBV4-1; abundance: few; CDR3nt: TGCGCCAGCAGTCCAGTGGGCAGGAAGACCTACACTGAAGCTTTCTTT; CDR3aa: CASSPVGRKTYTEAFF
j_gene: TRBJ2-7; d_gene: NA; v_gene: TRBV5-6; abundance: NA; CDR3nt: TGTGCCAGCAGCAACTCCGGGGGATTAGTCTACGAGCAGTACTTC; CDR3aa: CASSNSGGLVYEQYF
j_gene: TRBJ2-1; d_gene: NA; v_gene: TRBV5-1; abundance: NA; CDR3nt: TGCGCCAGCAGCCGAACCTACAATGAGCAGTTCTTC; CDR3aa: CASSRTYNEQFF
j_gene: TRBJ1-1; d_gene: TRBD1; v_gene: TRBV18; abundance: NA; CDR3nt: TGTGCCAGCTCACTTGTACAGGGGGGGAACACTGAAGCTTTCTTT; CDR3aa: CASSLVQGGNTEAFF
j_gene: TRBJ2-5; d_gene: NA; v_gene: TRBV7-2; abundance: few; CDR3nt: TGTGCCAGCAACCGGGACTACCAAGAGACCCAGTACTTC; CDR3aa: CASNRDYQETQYF
j_gene: TRBJ2-7; d_gene: TRBD1; v_gene: TRBV5-4; abundance: NA; CDR3nt: TGTGCCAGCAGTAGGGACAGGGCCATGGACGAGCAGTACTTC; CDR3aa: CASSRDRAMDEQYF
j_gene: TRBJ1-2; d_gene: TRBD1; v_gene: TRBV27; abundance: few; CDR3nt: TGTGCCAGTAGAGGTTCTACGGGATACAGGGGGTATTATGGCTACACCTTC; CDR3aa: CASRGSTGYRGYYGYTF
j_gene: TRBJ2-7; d_gene: TRBD1; v_gene: TRBV19; abundance: NA; CDR3nt: TGTGCCAGTAGTATCGGACAGGGCTACGAGCAGTACTTC; CDR3aa: CASSIGQGYEQYF
j_gene: TRBJ2-7; d_gene: NA; v_gene: TRBV4-3; abundance: once; CDR3nt: TGCGCCAGCAGCCAGGGTTGGGGGAGCTACGAGCAGTACTTC; CDR3aa: CASSQGWGSYEQYF
j_gene: TRBJ2-6; d_gene: TRBD1; v_gene: TRBV6-5; abundance: NA; CDR3nt: TGTGCCAGCATCGTAGACAGGGCTGGGGCCAACGTCCTGACTTTC; CDR3aa: CASIVDRAGANVLTF
j_gene: TRBJ1-1; d_gene: TRBD1; v_gene: TRBV18; abundance: NA; CDR3nt: TGTGCCAGCTCACCACGGACAGGGAAGACTGAAGCTTTCTTT; CDR3aa: CASSPRTGKTEAFF
j_gene: TRBJ1-6; d_gene: NA; v_gene: TRBV5-1; abundance: NA; CDR3nt: TGCGCCAGCAGCTTGGACCAGATAGATAATTCACCCCTCCACTTT; CDR3aa: CASSLDQIDNSPLHF
j_gene: TRBJ2-3; d_gene: TRBD2; v_gene: TRBV4-2; abundance: NA; CDR3nt: TGTGCCAGCAGCCATGGGAGGGGCACAGATACGCAGTATTTT; CDR3aa: CASSHGRGTDTQYF
j_gene: TRBJ2-7; d_gene: NA; v_gene: TRBV5-8; abundance: NA; CDR3nt: TGTGCCAGCAGCCGCACCTACGAGCAGTACTTC; CDR3aa: CASSRTYEQYF
j_gene: TRBJ2-7; d_gene: TRBD2; v_gene: TRBV15; abundance: NA; CDR3nt: TGTGCCACCAGCAGGGAACCAGGCGGGACTAGCTTGTTTGAGCAGTACTTC; CDR3aa: CATSREPGGTSLFEQYF
j_gene: TRBJ2-1; d_gene: TRBD2; v_gene: TRBV30; abundance: NA; CDR3nt: TGTGCCTGGAGTGCCCACAGCGGACTAGCGGGGGATCATGAGCAGTTCTTC; CDR3aa: CAWSAHSGLAGDHEQFF
j_gene: TRBJ2-1; d_gene: NA; v_gene: TRBV30; abundance: few; CDR3nt: TGTGCCTGGAGTGCCGGGCCGAAGACGTTCTTC; CDR3aa: CAWSAGPKTFF
j_gene: TRBJ2-1; d_gene: NA; v_gene: TRBV7-2; abundance: few; CDR3nt: TGTGCCAGCAGCCCTGGGGCTACATCCTACAATGAGCAGTTCTTC; CDR3aa: CASSPGATSYNEQFF
j_gene: TRBJ1-2; d_gene: NA; v_gene: TRBV5-1; abundance: NA; CDR3nt: TGCGCCAGCAGCTTGGGAGGCGAGGTCTCCTATGGCTACACCTTC; CDR3aa: CASSLGGEVSYGYTF
j_gene: TRBJ1-2; d_gene: NA; v_gene: TRBV5-5; abundance: NA; CDR3nt: TGTGCCAGCAGCTTGGGAGCTGCTAACTATGGCTACACCTTC; CDR3aa: CASSLGAANYGYTF
j_gene: TRBJ2-7; d_gene: TRBD1; v_gene: TRBV29-1; abundance: NA; CDR3nt: TGCAGCGTTCATCTTGGGACAGGAACCTACGAGCAGTACTTC; CDR3aa: CSVHLGTGTYEQYF
j_gene: TRBJ2-2; d_gene: NA; v_gene: TRBV7-2; abundance: NA; CDR3nt: TGTGCCAGCAGCTTAGTTGCAGGGAACACCGGGGAGCTGTTTTTT; CDR3aa: CASSLVAGNTGELFF
j_gene: TRBJ2-3; d_gene: NA; v_gene: TRBV20-1; abundance: NA; CDR3nt: TGCAGCCAAAAGAGCCAGGATACGCAGTATTTT; CDR3aa: CSQKSQDTQYF
j_gene: TRBJ1-5; d_gene: TRBD1; v_gene: TRBV19; abundance: NA; CDR3nt: TGTGCCAGTAGTACATCGGGACAGGGAAAAACAGCTACAAATCAGCCCCAGCATTTT; CDR3aa: CASSTSGQGKTATNQPQHF
j_gene: TRBJ1-6; d_gene: NA; v_gene: TRBV19; abundance: NA; CDR3nt: TGTGCCAGTAGTAGCAGGGGAGATAATTCACCCCTCCACTTT; CDR3aa: CASSSRGDNSPLHF
j_gene: TRBJ2-1; d_gene: NA; v_gene: TRBV7-3; abundance: NA; CDR3nt: TGTGCCAGCAGCTTATCCCAGAACAATGAGCAGTTCTTC; CDR3aa: CASSLSQNNEQFF
j_gene: TRBJ2-3; d_gene: TRBD2; v_gene: TRBV6-1; abundance: NA; CDR3nt: TGTGCCAGCAGCCCAACTAGCGGGGGGGCCGATACGCAGTATTTT; CDR3aa: CASSPTSGGADTQYF
j_gene: TRBJ2-5; d_gene: NA; v_gene: TRBV10-3; abundance: once; CDR3nt: TGTGCCATCAGTGAAAGTGTTACAGAAGAGACCCAGTACTTC; CDR3aa: CAISESVTEETQYF